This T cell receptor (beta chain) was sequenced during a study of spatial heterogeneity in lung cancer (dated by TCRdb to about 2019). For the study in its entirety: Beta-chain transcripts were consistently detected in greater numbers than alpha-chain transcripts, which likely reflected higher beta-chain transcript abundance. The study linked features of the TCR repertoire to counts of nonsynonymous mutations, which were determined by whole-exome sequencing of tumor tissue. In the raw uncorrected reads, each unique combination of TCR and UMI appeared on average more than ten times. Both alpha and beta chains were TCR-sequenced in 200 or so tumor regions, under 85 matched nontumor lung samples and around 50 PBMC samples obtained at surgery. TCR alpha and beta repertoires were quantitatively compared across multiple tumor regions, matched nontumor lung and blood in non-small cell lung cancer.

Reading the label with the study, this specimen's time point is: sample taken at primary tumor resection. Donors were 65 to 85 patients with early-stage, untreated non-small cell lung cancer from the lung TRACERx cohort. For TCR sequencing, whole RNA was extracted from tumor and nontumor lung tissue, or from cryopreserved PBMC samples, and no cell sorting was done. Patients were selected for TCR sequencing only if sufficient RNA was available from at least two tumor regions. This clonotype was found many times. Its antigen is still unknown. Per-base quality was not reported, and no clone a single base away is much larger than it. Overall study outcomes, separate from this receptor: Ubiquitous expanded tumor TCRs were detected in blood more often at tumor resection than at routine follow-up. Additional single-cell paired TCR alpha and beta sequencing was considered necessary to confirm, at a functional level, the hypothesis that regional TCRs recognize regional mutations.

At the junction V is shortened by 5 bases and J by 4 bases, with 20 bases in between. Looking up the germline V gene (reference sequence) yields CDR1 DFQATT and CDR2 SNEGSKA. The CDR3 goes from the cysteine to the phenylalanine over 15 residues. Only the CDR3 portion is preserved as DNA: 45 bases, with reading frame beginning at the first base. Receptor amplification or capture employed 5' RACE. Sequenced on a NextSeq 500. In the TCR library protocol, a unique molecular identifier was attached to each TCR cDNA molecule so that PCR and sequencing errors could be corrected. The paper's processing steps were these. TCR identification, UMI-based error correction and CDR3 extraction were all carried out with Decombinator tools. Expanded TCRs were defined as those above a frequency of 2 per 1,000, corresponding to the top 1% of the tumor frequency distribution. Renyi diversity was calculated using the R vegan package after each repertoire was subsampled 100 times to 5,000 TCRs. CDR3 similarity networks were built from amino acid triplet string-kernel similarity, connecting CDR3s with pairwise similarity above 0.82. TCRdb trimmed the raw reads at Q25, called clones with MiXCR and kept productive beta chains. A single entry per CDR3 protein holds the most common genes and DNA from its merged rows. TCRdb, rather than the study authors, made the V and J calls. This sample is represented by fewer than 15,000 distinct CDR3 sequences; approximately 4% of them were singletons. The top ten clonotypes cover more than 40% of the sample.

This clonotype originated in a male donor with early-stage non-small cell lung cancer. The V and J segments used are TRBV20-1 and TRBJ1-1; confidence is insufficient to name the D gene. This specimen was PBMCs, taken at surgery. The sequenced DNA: TGCAGTGCTGCCAGTGCTCGACGGTTGGGCACTGAAGCTTTCTTT. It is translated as CSAASARRLGTEAFF.